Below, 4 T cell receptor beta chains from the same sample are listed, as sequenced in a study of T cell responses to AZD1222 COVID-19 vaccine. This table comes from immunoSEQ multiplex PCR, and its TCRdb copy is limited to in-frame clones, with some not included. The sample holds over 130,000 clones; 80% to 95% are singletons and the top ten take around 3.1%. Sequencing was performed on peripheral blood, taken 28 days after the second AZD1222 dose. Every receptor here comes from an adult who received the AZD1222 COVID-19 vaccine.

The CDR3 sequence is CASRTGDRESEKLFF. Written as DNA, the CDR3 is TGTGCCAGCAGGACCGGGGACAGGGAAAGTGAAAAACTGTTTTTT. This chain connects TRBV27 to TRBJ1-4; 9 bases map to TRBD1. The CDR3 contains 15 residues. V gave up 6 bases and J gave up 7 bases; unmatched junction bases: 9. Germline CDR1 MNHEY, CDR2 SMNVEV (reference sequence).

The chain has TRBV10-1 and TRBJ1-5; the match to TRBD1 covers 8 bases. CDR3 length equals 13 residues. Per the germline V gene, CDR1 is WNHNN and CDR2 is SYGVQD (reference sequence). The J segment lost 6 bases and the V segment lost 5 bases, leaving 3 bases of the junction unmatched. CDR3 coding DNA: TGCGCCAGCAGTCTGGACAGGGTTCAGCCCCAGCATTTT. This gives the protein CASSLDRVQPQHF.

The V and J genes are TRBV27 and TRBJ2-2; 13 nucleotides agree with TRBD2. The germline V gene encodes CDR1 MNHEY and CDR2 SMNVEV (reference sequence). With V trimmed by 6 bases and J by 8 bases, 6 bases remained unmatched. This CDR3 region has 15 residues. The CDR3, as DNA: TGTGCCAGCAGCACCGGGACTAGCGGGATAGGGGAGCTGTTTTTT. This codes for CASSTGTSGIGELFF.

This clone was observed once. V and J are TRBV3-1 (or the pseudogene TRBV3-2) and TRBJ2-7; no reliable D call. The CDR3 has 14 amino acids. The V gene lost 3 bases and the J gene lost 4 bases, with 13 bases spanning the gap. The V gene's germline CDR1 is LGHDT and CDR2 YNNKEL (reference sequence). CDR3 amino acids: CASSHYGQDYEQYF. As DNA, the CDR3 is TGTGCCAGCAGCCACTACGGGCAGGATTACGAGCAGTACTTC.